Listed below are T cell receptor beta chains from one sample, sequenced in a study of response to subunit inactivated influenza vaccine. MiXCR was run by TCRdb on the RT-PCR reads, yielding one entry per CDR3 protein. The sample has about half a million distinct CDR3 sequences; 25% are singletons. The source material was CD4+ T cells sorted from PBMCs, sampled 5 days after vaccination. Every receptor here comes from a man in his fifties who received an inactivated influenza vaccine. Each CDR3 is given with its conserved first and last residue. The D gene is left open where the match is weak. Clone size appears in some rows only: once, few, many, or a class for an expanded clone.

>TRBJ2-5|TRBV2|15|TRBD1|NA
TGTGCCAGCAGTCTTGAGGGGGCCAGGTGGGAGACCCAGTACTTC
CASSLEGARWETQYF
>TRBJ1-6|TRBV20-1|14|NA|few
TGCAGTTCAACCGAGGGGCGGCCTAATTCACCCCTCCACTTT
CSSTEGRPNSPLHF
>TRBJ2-7|TRBV5-1|15|NA|few
TGCGCCAGCAGCTTGGACTCCGGGCCTTACTACGAGCAGTACTTC
CASSLDSGPYYEQYF
>TRBJ2-1|TRBV7-6|14|TRBD2|few
TGTGCCAGCAGCAAACCGGGACTAAGAAATGAGCAGTTCTTC
CASSKPGLRNEQFF
>TRBJ1-2|TRBV10-3|13|TRBD1|NA
TGTGCCATCACGGACAGGGGGCCCTTAGGCTACACCTTC
CAITDRGPLGYTF
>TRBJ2-3|TRBV20-1|16|NA|NA
TGCAGTGCTCCCCGTCGCACGGGGGACCCCCCAGATACGCAGTATTTT
CSAPRRTGDPPDTQYF
>TRBJ1-2|TRBV6-6|12|NA|NA
TGTGCCAGCAGTTACCGCCCAGCTGGCTACACCTTC
CASSYRPAGYTF
>TRBJ1-6|TRBV20-1|13|NA|NA
TGCAGTGCTAGACCATCCGACAGATCACCCCTCCACTTT
CSARPSDRSPLHF
>TRBJ2-1|TRBV3-1|15|TRBD2|once
TGTGCCAGCAGCCCCTTCGGGGGGGCTGGAAATGAGCAGTTCTTC
CASSPFGGAGNEQFF
>TRBJ2-7|TRBV28|14|NA|few
TGTGCCAGCAGTGGAGCGGGACACCTATACGAGCAGTACTTC
CASSGAGHLYEQYF
>TRBJ1-5|TRBV20-1|16|NA|NA
TGCAGTGCTAGTGTACTGAGCGGGACGGCAGATCAGCCCCAGCATTTT
CSASVLSGTADQPQHF
>TRBJ2-3|TRBV19|14|NA|few
TGTGCCAGTAGCGTTGGACAGAACACAGATACGCAGTATTTT
CASSVGQNTDTQYF
>TRBJ2-1|TRBV11-2|15|NA|NA
TGTGCCAGCCGGAGGGGTGGGGTAGTAAACAATGAGCAGTTCTTC
CASRRGGVVNNEQFF
>TRBJ2-1|TRBV3-1|14|NA|few
TGTGCCAGCAGCCAAGGTACGCAACCGAATGAGCAGTTCTTC
CASSQGTQPNEQFF
>TRBJ2-6|TRBV5-1|17|NA|few
TGCGCCAGCAGCCCGGGACGGGGAACTCCTGGGGCCAACGTCCTGACTTTC
CASSPGRGTPGANVLTF
>TRBJ1-1|TRBV5-6|11|NA|few
TGTGCCAGCAGCTTTTCAGGGGAAGCTTTCTTT
CASSFSGEAFF
>TRBJ1-4|TRBV2|15|TRBD1|NA
TGTGCCAGCAGTGGACGTCGACAGGGCACTGAAAAACTGTTTTTT
CASSGRRQGTEKLFF
>TRBJ2-3|TRBV7-9|15|NA|NA
TGTGCCAGCAGCTTAGCGCGTAGGAGCACAGATACGCAGTATTTT
CASSLARRSTDTQYF
>TRBJ2-7|TRBV11-3|15|TRBD1|few
TGTGCCAGCAGCTTAGCGACAGGGGACCCCTACGAGCAGTACTTC
CASSLATGDPYEQYF
>TRBJ2-5|TRBV10-3|14|TRBD1|few
TGTGCCATCAGTCGGCCAGGGGGCCGGGAGACCCAGTACTTC
CAISRPGGRETQYF